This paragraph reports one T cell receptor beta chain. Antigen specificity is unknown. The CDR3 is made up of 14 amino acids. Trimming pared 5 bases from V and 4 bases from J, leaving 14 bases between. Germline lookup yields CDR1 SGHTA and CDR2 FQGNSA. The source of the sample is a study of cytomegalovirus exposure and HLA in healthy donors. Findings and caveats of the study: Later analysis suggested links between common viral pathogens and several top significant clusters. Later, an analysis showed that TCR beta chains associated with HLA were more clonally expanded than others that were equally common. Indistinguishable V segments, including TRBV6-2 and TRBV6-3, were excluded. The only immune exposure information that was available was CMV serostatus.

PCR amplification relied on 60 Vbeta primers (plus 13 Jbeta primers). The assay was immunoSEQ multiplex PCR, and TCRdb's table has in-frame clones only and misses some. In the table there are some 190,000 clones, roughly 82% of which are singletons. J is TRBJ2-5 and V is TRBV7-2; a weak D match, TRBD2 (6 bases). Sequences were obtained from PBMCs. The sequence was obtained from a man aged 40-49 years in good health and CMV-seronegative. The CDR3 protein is CASSPLRGRETQYF. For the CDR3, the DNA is TGTGCCAGCAGCCCACTGCGGGGCCGAGAGACCCAGTACTTC.